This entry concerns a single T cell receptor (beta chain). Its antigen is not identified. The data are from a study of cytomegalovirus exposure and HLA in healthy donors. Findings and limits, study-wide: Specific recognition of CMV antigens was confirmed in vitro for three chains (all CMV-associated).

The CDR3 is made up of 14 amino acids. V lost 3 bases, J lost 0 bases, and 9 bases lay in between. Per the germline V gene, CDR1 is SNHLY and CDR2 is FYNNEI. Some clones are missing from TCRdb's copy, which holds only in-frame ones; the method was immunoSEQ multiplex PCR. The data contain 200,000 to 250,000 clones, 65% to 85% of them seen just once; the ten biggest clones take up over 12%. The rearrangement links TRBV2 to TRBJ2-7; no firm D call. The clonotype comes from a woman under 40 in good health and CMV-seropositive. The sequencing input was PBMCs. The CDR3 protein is CASSDWQLSYEQYF. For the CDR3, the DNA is TGTGCCAGCAGTGATTGGCAGCTCTCCTACGAGCAGTACTTC.